This TCR beta chain came from a study of beta chain features in type 1 diabetes. Study context: The patients were much like the healthy donors in age, gender and cell yields.

CDR1 and CDR2 from the germline V gene are GTSNPN and SVGIG (reference sequence). V was pared by 1 base and J by 1 base, with 15 bases between. This CDR3 has 16 residues. The whole isolated RNA underwent reverse transcription, so sequencing captured expressed TCRB transcripts. Profiling relied on immunoSEQ multiplex PCR, and the TCRdb table lists in-frame clones only, not all of them. The sample holds 200,000 to 250,000 clones; over 65% are singletons and the top ten take 0.053%. As regards this clone: Antigen specificity is unknown.

Sorted populations were all over 98% pure. The study's findings and limits: Equally in patients and controls, shorter templates might have been favored by PCR.

The sequence came from a man aged 25 to 40 in good health. J is TRBJ2-3 and V is TRBV30; TRBD2 is a possible D gene (6 bases). The sample was naive CD4+ T cells from blood. CDR3 nucleotide sequence: TGTGCCTGGAGTGATGGTCGTGGCGGGGGCACAGATACGCAGTATTTT. It translates to CAWSDGRGGGTDTQYF.